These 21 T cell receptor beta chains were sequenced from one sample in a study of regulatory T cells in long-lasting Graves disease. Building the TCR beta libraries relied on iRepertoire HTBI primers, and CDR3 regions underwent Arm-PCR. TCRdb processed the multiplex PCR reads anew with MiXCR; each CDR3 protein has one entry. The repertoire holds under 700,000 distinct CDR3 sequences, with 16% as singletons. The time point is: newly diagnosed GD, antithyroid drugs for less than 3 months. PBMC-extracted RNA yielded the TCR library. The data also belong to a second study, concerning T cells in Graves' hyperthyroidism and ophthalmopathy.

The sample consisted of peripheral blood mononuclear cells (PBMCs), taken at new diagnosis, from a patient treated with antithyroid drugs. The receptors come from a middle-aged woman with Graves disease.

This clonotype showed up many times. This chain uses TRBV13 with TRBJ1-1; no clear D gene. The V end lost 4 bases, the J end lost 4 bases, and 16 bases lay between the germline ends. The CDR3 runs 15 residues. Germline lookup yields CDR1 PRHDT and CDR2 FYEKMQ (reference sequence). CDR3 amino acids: CASSSGPHFITEAFF. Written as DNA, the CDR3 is TGTGCCAGCAGCTCAGGACCTCACTTTATCACTGAAGCTTTCTTT. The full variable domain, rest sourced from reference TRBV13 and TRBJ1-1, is AAGVIQSPRHLIKEKRETATLKCYPIPRHDTVYWYQQGPGQDPQFLISFYEKMQSDKGSIPDRFSAQQFSDYHSELNMSSLELGDSALYFCASSSGPHFITEAFFGQGTRLTVV.

CDR3 protein: CASREDGGPNQPQHF. The CDR3 nucleotides read TGTGCCAGCAGGGAGGACGGAGGACCGAATCAGCCCCAGCATTTT. This chain connects TRBV2 to TRBJ1-5, with D unresolved. The CDR3 is 15 residues long. The germline V and J ends were trimmed by 6 bases and 4 bases, with 16 bases remaining between them. Germline CDR1 reads SNHLY; CDR2 reads FYNNEI.

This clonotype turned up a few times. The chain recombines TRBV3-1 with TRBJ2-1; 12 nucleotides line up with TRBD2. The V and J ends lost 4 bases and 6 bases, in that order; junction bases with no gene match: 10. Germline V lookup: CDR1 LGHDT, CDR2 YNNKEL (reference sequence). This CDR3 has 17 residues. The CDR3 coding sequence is TGTGCCAGCAGCCCCGCTAGCGGGGGGGCATCGCGCAATGAGCAGTTCTTC. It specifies CASSPASGGASRNEQFF.

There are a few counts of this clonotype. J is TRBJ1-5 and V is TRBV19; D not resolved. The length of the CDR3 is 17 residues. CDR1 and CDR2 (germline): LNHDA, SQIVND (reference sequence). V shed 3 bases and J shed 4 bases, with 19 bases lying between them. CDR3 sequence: CASSMGRSSSLNQPQHF. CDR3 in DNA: TGTGCCAGTAGTATGGGCAGGTCAAGTTCCCTAAATCAGCCCCAGCATTTT.

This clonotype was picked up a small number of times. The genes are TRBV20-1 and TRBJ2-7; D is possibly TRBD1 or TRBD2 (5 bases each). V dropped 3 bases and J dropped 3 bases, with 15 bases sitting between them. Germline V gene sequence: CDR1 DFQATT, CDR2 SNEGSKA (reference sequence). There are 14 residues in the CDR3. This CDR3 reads CSARSGRQIYEQYF. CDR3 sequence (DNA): TGCAGTGCTAGGTCGGGACGGCAGATCTACGAGCAGTACTTC.

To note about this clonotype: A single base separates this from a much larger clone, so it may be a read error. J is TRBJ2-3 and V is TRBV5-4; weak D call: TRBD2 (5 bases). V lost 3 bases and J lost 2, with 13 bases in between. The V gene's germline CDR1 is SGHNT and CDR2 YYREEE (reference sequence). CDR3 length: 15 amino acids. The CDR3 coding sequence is TGTGCCAGCAGCTCGGCGGGCTACAACACAGATACGCAGTATTTT. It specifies CASSSAGYNTDTQYF.

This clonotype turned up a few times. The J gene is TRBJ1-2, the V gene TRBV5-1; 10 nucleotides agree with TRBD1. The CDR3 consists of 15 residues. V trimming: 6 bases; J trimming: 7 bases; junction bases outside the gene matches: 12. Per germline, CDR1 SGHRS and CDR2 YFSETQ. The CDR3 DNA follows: TGCGCCAGCACCCCGGGACAGGGGATTGGTAGTGGCTACACCTTC. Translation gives CASTPGQGIGSGYTF. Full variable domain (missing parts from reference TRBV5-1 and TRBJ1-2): KAGVTQTPRYLIKTRGQQVTLSCSPISGHRSVSWYQQTPGQGLQFLFEYFSETQRNKGNFPGRFSGRQFSNSRSEMNVSTLELGDSALYLCASTPGQGIGSGYTFGSGTRLTVV.

This CDR3 is CASSGNRGPYEQYF. CDR3 coding DNA: TGTGCCAGCAGTGGTAACAGGGGCCCCTACGAGCAGTACTTC. The genes are TRBV2 and TRBJ2-7; 7 bases line up with TRBD1. The J segment lost 2 bases and the V segment lost 4 bases, leaving 5 bases of the junction unmatched. The CDR3 totals 14 residues. Germline V gene sequence: CDR1 SNHLY, CDR2 FYNNEI.

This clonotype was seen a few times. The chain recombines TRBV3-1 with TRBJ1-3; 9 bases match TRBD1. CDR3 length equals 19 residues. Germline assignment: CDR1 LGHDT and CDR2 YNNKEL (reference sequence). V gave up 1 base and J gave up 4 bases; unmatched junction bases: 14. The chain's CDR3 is CASSQGSSTGTGTGNTIYF. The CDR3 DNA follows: TGTGCCAGCAGCCAAGGAAGTTCCACCGGGACAGGGACAGGAAACACCATATATTTT.

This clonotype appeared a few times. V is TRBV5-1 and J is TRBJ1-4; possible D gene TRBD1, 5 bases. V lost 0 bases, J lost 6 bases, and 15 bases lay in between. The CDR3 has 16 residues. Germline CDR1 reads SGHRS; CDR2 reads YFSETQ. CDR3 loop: CASSLGPRDRDEKLFF. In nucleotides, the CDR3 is TGCGCCAGCAGCTTGGGCCCCCGGGACCGTGATGAAAAACTGTTTTTT.

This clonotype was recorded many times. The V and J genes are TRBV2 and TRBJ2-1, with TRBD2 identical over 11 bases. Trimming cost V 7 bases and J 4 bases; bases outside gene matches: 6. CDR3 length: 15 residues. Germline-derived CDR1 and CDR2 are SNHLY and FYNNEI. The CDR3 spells CASKRLAGRYNEQFF. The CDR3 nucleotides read TGTGCCAGCAAACGACTAGCGGGGAGATACAATGAGCAGTTCTTC. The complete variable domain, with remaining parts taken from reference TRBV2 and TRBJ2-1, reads EPEVTQTPSHQVTQMGQEVILRCVPISNHLYFYWYRQILGQKVEFLVSFYNNEISEKSEIFDDQFSVERPDGSNFTLKIRSTKLEDSAMYFCASKRLAGRYNEQFFGPGTRLTVL.

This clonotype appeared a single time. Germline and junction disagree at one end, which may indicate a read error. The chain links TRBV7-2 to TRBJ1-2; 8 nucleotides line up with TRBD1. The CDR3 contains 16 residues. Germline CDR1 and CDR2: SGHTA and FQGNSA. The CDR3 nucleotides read TGTGCCTGCAGCCGAACTACAGGGGGTACTCTGTCGGGCTACACCTTC. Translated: CACSRTTGGTLSGYTF.

This CDR3 reads CASSELGDTQYF. CDR3 bases: TGCGCCAGCAGTGAGTTGGGAGATACGCAGTATTTT. V is TRBV10-1 and J is TRBJ2-3; D remains unclear. Germline V gene lookup returns CDR1 WNHNN and CDR2 SYGVQD (reference sequence). The CDR3 runs 12 residues. The germline V and J ends were trimmed by 1 base and 5 bases, with 4 bases remaining between them.

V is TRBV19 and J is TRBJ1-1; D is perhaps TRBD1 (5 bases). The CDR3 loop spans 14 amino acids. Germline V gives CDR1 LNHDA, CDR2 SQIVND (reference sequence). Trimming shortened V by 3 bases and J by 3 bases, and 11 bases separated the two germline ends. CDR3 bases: TGTGCCAGTAGTATCAGGGCGGCTGACACTGAAGCTTTCTTT. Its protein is CASSIRAADTEAFF.

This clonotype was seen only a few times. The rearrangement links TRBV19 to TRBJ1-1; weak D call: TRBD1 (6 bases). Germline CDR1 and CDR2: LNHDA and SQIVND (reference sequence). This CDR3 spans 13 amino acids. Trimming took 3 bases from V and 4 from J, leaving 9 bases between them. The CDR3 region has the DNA TGTGCCAGTAGTATGACGGGGGCCACTGAAGCTTTCTTT. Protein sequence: CASSMTGATEAFF.

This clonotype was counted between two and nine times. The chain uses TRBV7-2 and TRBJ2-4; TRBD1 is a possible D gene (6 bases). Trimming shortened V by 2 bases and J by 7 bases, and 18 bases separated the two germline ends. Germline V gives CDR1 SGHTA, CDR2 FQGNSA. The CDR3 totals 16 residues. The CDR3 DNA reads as TGTGCCAGCAGCTTATCCTCTACCGGGACAAGGAACATTCAGTACTTC. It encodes CASSLSSTGTRNIQYF.

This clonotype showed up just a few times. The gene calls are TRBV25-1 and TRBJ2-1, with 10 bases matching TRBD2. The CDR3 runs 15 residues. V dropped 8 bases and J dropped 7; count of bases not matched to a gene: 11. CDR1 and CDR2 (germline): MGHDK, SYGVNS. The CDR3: CASRPGAGGGNEQFF. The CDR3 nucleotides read TGTGCCAGCCGGCCAGGAGCGGGGGGGGGAAATGAGCAGTTCTTC.

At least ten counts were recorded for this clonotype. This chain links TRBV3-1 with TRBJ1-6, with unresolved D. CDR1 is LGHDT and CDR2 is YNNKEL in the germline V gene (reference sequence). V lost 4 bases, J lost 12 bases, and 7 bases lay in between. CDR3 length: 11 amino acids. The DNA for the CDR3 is TGTGCCAGCAGCCTCGGAGGACCCCTCCACTTT. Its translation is CASSLGGPLHF.

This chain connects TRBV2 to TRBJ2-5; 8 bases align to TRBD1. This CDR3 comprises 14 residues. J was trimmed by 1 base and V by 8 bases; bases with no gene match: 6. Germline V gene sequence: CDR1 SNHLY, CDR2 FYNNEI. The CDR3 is CASGGRGLQETQYF. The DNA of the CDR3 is TGTGCCAGCGGGGGCAGGGGGCTCCAAGAGACCCAGTACTTC.

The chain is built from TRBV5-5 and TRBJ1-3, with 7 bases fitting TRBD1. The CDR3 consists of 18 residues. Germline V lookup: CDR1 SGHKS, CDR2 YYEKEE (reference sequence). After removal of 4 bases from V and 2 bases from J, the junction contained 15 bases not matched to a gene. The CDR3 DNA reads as TGTGCCAGCAGCCCCTCGACAGGGACCCTCAAAGCTGGAAACACCATATATTTT. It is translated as CASSPSTGTLKAGNTIYF.

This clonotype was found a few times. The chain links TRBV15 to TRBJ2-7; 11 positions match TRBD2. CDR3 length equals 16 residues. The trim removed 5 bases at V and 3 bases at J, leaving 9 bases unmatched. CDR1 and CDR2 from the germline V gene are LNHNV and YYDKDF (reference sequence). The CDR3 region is CATSDSSGGAIYEQYF. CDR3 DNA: TGTGCCACCAGCGATAGTAGCGGGGGGGCCATCTACGAGCAGTACTTC.